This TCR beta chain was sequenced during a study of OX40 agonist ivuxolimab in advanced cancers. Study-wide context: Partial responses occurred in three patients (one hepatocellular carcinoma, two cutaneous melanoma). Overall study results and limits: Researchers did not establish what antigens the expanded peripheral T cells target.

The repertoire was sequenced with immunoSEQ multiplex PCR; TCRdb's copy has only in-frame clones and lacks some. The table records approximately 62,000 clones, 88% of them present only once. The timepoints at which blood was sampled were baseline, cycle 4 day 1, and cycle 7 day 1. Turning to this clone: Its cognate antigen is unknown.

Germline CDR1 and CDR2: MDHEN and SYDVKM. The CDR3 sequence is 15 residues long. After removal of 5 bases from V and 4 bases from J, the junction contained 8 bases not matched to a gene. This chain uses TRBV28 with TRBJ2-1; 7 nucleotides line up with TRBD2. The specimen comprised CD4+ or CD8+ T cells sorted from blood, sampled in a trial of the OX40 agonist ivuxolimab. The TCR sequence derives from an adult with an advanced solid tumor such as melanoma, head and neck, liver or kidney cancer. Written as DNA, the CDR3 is TGTGCCAGCAGTCCCGGGGGGACGTTATACAATGAGCAGTTCTTC. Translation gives CASSPGGTLYNEQFF.